The 27 T cell receptor beta chains below were found in one sample sequenced in a study of cytomegalovirus exposure and HLA in healthy donors. Method: immunoSEQ multiplex PCR; TCRdb's copy keeps in-frame clones and lacks some. Of about 120,000 clones listed, approximately 81% are singletons. The sample taken for sequencing was PBMCs. The receptors stem from a woman aged 25 to 39 in good health and CMV-seronegative.

The chain recombines TRBV7-2 with TRBJ1-2, with 11 nucleotides matching TRBD1. V dropped 1 base and J dropped 6; count of bases not matched to a gene: 1. Germline CDR1 reads SGHTA; CDR2 reads FQGNSA. This CDR3 comprises 14 residues. The CDR3 sequence: CASSLGTGGHGYTF. CDR3 coding DNA: TGTGCCAGCAGCTTAGGGACAGGGGGCCATGGCTACACCTTC.

CDR3 DNA: TGTGCCAGCAGCGCGGGGGATGAGCAGTTCTTC. Translation: CASSAGDEQFF. The rearrangement joins TRBV9 to TRBJ2-1, with D maybe TRBD2 (6 bases). The CDR3 sequence is 11 residues long. Looked up from germline, CDR1 is SGDLS and CDR2 is YYNGEE. The V and J ends lost 3 bases and 8 bases respectively, with 6 bases between them.

The J gene is TRBJ2-5, the V gene TRBV7-8; D possibly corresponds to TRBD1 (5 bases). With 1 base removed from V and 1 base from J, the gap between germline ends came to 7 bases. The germline CDR1 and CDR2 sequences are SGHVS and FQNEAQ. CDR3 size: 14 residues. Here the CDR3 DNA reads TGTGCCAGCAGCTTAGTAAGGGGCCAAGAGACCCAGTACTTC. This encodes CASSLVRGQETQYF.

The V gene is TRBV5-4, the J gene TRBJ2-7; the match to TRBD1 covers 11 bases. The CDR3 is 15 amino acids. The germline gives CDR1 SGHNT, CDR2 YYREEE (reference sequence). Trimming removed 4 bases from V and 2 bases from J; junction bases left unmatched: 5. The CDR3 protein is CASSHPGQGAYEQYF. CDR3 coding DNA: TGTGCCAGCAGCCATCCGGGACAGGGGGCCTACGAGCAGTACTTC.

Written as DNA, the CDR3 is TGCAGCGTTGGAGCTAGGACAGGGGGCGGCTATGGCTACACCTTC. Its protein product is CSVGARTGGGYGYTF. The rearrangement joins TRBV29-1 to TRBJ1-2; TRBD1 matches 11 bases. CDR1 is SQVTM and CDR2 is ANQGSEA in the germline V gene. The trim removed 4 bases at V and 4 bases at J, leaving 8 bases unmatched. The length of the CDR3 is 15 residues.

The chain employs TRBV5-4 and TRBJ2-1, with D possibly being TRBD2 (6 bases). Trimming left V 4 bases short and J 10 bases short, with 15 bases between. The CDR3 length is 13 residues. Germline assignment: CDR1 SGHNT and CDR2 YYREEE (reference sequence). CDR3 nucleotide sequence: TGTGCCAGCAGCATAGGGTTTAGCGGCGAGCAGTTCTTC. Protein product: CASSIGFSGEQFF. The variable domain in full, with the rest retrieved from reference TRBV5-4 and TRBJ2-1, is ETGVTQSPTHLIKTRGQQVTLRCSSQSGHNTVSWYQQALGQGPQFIFQYYREEENGRGNFPPRFSGLQFPNYSSELNVNALELDDSALYLCASSIGFSGEQFFGPGTRLTVL.

This chain uses TRBV5-4 with TRBJ2-7; TRBD1 matches 8 bases. This CDR3 comprises 15 residues. V lost 4 bases, J lost 7 bases, and 13 bases stayed unmatched. Germline loops: CDR1 SGHNT, CDR2 YYREEE (reference sequence). The CDR3 sequence is CASSPPRTGIVEQYF. Written as DNA, the CDR3 is TGTGCCAGCAGCCCCCCTCGGACAGGGATAGTAGAGCAGTACTTC.

This sequence joins TRBV7-2 and TRBJ2-7; 10 nucleotides match TRBD1. This CDR3 has 14 amino acids. The ends lost 4 bases at V and 6 bases at J; junction bases unmatched: 6. Germline loops: CDR1 SGHTA, CDR2 FQGNSA. The CDR3 sequence: CASSSKTGGAEQYF. The CDR3 DNA is TGTGCCAGCAGCTCCAAGACAGGGGGCGCCGAGCAGTACTTC.

The rearrangement uses TRBV6-8 and TRBJ1-2; 8 bases line up with TRBD1. The CDR3 covers 17 residues. Trimming removed 2 bases from V and 0 bases from J; junction bases left unmatched: 8. CDR1 is MNHGY and CDR2 is SAAAGT in the germline V gene. CDR3 sequence: CASSYEGRGPTNYGYTF. Here the CDR3 DNA reads TGTGCCAGCAGTTACGAGGGCAGGGGGCCTACTAACTATGGCTACACCTTC.

The chain links TRBV7-8 to TRBJ2-7; TRBD2 aligns across 10 bases. Trimming cost V 5 bases and J 0 bases; bases outside gene matches: 7. Germline V gene sequence: CDR1 SGHVS, CDR2 FQNEAQ. This CDR3 spans 16 amino acids. The CDR3 DNA follows: TGTGCCAGCAGCACCGGGACTAGCGTTAGCTCCTACGAGCAGTACTTC. As protein: CASSTGTSVSSYEQYF.

The chain uses TRBV5-6 and TRBJ2-2; 9 bases align to TRBD1. The J segment lost 5 bases and the V segment lost 4 bases, leaving 6 bases of the junction unmatched. The CDR3 spans 15 residues. The germline CDR1 and CDR2 sequences are SGHDT and YYEEEE. The CDR3 bases are TGTGCCAGCAGCAAGCCGGGACAGGGAACCGGGGAGCTGTTTTTT. This codes for CASSKPGQGTGELFF.

The chain uses TRBV5-1 and TRBJ1-4; D might be TRBD1 (5 bases). The germline gives CDR1 SGHRS, CDR2 YFSETQ. CDR3 length: 15 amino acids. V was clipped by 4 bases and J by 6 bases, with 16 bases between them. The CDR3 loop is CASSPSRQLYEKLFF. The CDR3 bases are TGCGCCAGCAGCCCCAGCAGACAGCTGTATGAAAAACTGTTTTTT. Supplemented by reference TRBV5-1 and TRBJ1-4, the full variable domain reads KAGVTQTPRYLIKTRGQQVTLSCSPISGHRSVSWYQQTPGQGLQFLFEYFSETQRNKGNFPGRFSGRQFSNSRSEMNVSTLELGDSALYLCASSPSRQLYEKLFFGSGTQLSVL.

V is TRBV7-9 and J is TRBJ2-5; TRBD2 matches at 9 bases. The CDR3 spans 17 residues. With 1 base clipped from V and 5 bases from J, the junction kept 11 bases outside the gene matches. Germline loops: CDR1 SEHNR, CDR2 FQNEAQ (reference sequence). CDR3 sequence (DNA): TGTGCCAGCAGCTTAGATCGGACTAGCGCAAGGCGGGAGACCCAGTACTTC. Amino acids: CASSLDRTSARRETQYF.

The V and J genes are TRBV27 and TRBJ2-4; D perhaps matches TRBD1 (5 bases). The CDR3 length is 15 residues. Per the germline V gene, CDR1 is MNHEY and CDR2 is SMNVEV (reference sequence). The V end was cut by 5 bases, the J end by 0 bases, with 11 bases between. CDR3 in DNA: TGTGCCAGCAGTCCAAGGGGTGTAGCCAAAAACATTCAGTACTTC. As protein: CASSPRGVAKNIQYF.

This clone was counted between two and nine times. The V call is TRBV6-6, the J call TRBJ1-5; D might be TRBD1 (6 bases). The ends were cut back, 6 bases at V and 6 bases at J, with 12 bases in the middle. Germline V CDR1 and CDR2: MNHNY, SVGAGI (reference sequence). The CDR3 has 13 amino acids. CDR3 in amino acids: CASSDRSGQPQHF. The CDR3, as DNA: TGTGCCAGCAGCGACAGGTCGGGTCAGCCCCAGCATTTT.

The chain uses TRBV7-2 and TRBJ2-4, with TRBD2 as a possible D gene (6 bases). V lost 6 bases and J 7 bases, leaving 13 bases between the germline ends. The CDR3 contains 13 residues. CDR1 and CDR2 from the germline V gene are SGHTA and FQGNSA. The CDR3 region is CASSYRLGNIQYF. The CDR3 DNA follows: TGTGCCAGCAGTTACCGACTAGGGAACATTCAGTACTTC.

The chain employs TRBV5-6 and TRBJ1-4; the match to TRBD1 covers 10 bases. V lost 4 bases and J lost 6; bases outside the gene matches: 6. This CDR3 comprises 15 residues. Looked up from germline, CDR1 is SGHDT and CDR2 is YYEEEE. The CDR3 is CASSVPGQGYEKLFF. The CDR3 region has the DNA TGTGCCAGCAGCGTCCCGGGACAGGGGTATGAAAAACTGTTTTTT.

The chain employs TRBV27 and TRBJ1-5; the match to TRBD1 covers 12 bases. CDR1 and CDR2 from the germline V gene are MNHEY and SMNVEV (reference sequence). The CDR3 is 19 amino acids. V dropped 4 bases and J dropped 3; count of bases not matched to a gene: 13. The CDR3 sequence: CASSSSGTGGPTPNQPQHF. CDR3 coding DNA: TGTGCCAGCAGTTCCTCCGGGACAGGGGGCCCGACTCCCAATCAGCCCCAGCATTTT.

The rearrangement links TRBV7-6 to TRBJ2-5; possibly TRBD2 for D (6 bases). Germline lookup yields CDR1 SGHVS and CDR2 FNYEAQ. Trimming left V 1 base short and J 1 base short, with 7 bases between. The length of the CDR3 is 14 residues. The CDR3, as DNA: TGTGCCAGCAGCTTAGACGGGGGCCAAGAGACCCAGTACTTC. Translating it yields CASSLDGGQETQYF.

J is TRBJ2-3 and V is TRBV6-1; D is perhaps TRBD2 (6 bases). Germline V gene lookup returns CDR1 MNHNS and CDR2 SASEGT. The V end was cut by 6 bases, the J end by 3 bases, with 16 bases between. The CDR3 runs 15 residues. CDR3 protein: CASSPQGGETDTQYF. The CDR3 region has the DNA TGTGCCAGCAGCCCTCAAGGCGGGGAGACAGATACGCAGTATTTT.

This clone was seen a few times. This chain connects TRBV10-3 to TRBJ1-2; D is perhaps TRBD1 (6 bases). Germline V gene sequence: CDR1 ENHRY, CDR2 SYGVKD. The CDR3 length is 14 residues. Trimming left V 7 bases short and J 2 bases short, with 14 bases between. CDR3 loop: CAIKAAGENYGYTF. CDR3 bases: TGTGCCATCAAAGCAGCAGGGGAAAACTATGGCTACACCTTC.

The chain combines TRBV19 with TRBJ1-4; D not certain. CDR3 length: 14 amino acids. V was trimmed by 6 bases and J by 8 bases, leaving 16 bases between them. CDR1 LNHDA and CDR2 SQIVND come from the germline V gene (reference sequence). The CDR3 sequence: CASRPGQPREKLFF. The CDR3 region has the DNA TGTGCCAGTAGGCCGGGTCAGCCGAGGGAAAAACTGTTTTTT.

This clone was found many times. The rearrangement joins TRBV6-6 to TRBJ2-2; TRBD1 agrees at 11 bases. J gave up 8 bases and V 6 bases, and 11 bases lay outside the gene matches. Germline V gene data show CDR1 as MNHNY and CDR2 as SVGAGI (reference sequence). This CDR3 has 16 residues. The CDR3 sequence is CASSPGQGAPRGELFF. CDR3 sequence (DNA): TGTGCCAGCAGCCCCGGACAGGGGGCGCCCCGGGGGGAGCTGTTTTTT.

This clone has just a few counts. V is TRBV7-9 and J is TRBJ1-2; tentatively, D is TRBD1 (6 bases). CDR3 length: 11 residues. Germline V lookup: CDR1 SEHNR, CDR2 FQNEAQ (reference sequence). Trimming removed 4 bases from V and 9 bases from J, with 9 bases in between. The CDR3 DNA sequence: TGTGCCAGCAGCTGGACAGATCGCTACACCTTC. Amino acid sequence: CASSWTDRYTF.

CDR3: CASREHGLAKNIQYF. CDR3 nucleotides: TGCGCCAGCAGGGAACATGGACTAGCCAAAAACATTCAGTACTTC. The V gene is TRBV23-1, the J gene TRBJ2-4, with a weak D call TRBD2 (5 bases). TRBV23-1 is annotated as an ORF whose role is uncertain. Trimming pared 6 bases from V and 0 bases from J, leaving 12 bases between. CDR3 length: 15 amino acids.

In this sample, this clone turned up a few times. The chain has TRBV14 and TRBJ1-6; possibly TRBD1 for D (5 bases). Trimming left V 3 bases short and J 5 bases short, with 11 bases between. This CDR3 comprises 15 residues. Per the germline V gene, CDR1 is SGHDN and CDR2 is FVKESK. This CDR3 reads CASSQTDSNNSPLHF. CDR3 nucleotide sequence: TGTGCCAGCAGCCAGACAGACAGCAATAATTCACCCCTCCACTTT.

The chain uses TRBV15 and TRBJ1-6, with D tentatively TRBD1 (6 bases). There are 14 residues in the CDR3. Between the trimmed V and J ends, which lost 6 bases and 7 bases, there was a span of 13 bases. The germline V gene encodes CDR1 LNHNV and CDR2 YYDKDF (reference sequence). The CDR3 loop is CATRTGQKNSPLHF. DNA for the CDR3: TGTGCCACCAGAACAGGACAGAAAAATTCACCCCTCCACTTT.